The 5 T cell receptor beta chains presented below share a single source sample, sequenced in a study of cytomegalovirus exposure and HLA in healthy donors. The PCR ran on 60 Vbeta and 13 Jbeta primers. Generated by immunoSEQ multiplex PCR, the TCRdb table keeps only in-frame clones and is missing some. Here the sample spans about 160,000 clones, roughly 77% being singletons. The sample consisted of PBMCs. Receptor source: a human donor in good health.

The chain is built from TRBV6-5 and TRBJ1-6; a possible D gene is TRBD1 (6 bases). Trimming stripped 3 bases from V and 6 bases from J, with 9 bases between. This CDR3 contains 14 residues. CDR1 and CDR2 from the germline V gene are MNHEY and SVGAGI. CDR3: CASSYRQVNSPLHF. The CDR3 DNA follows: TGTGCCAGCAGTTATAGACAGGTTAATTCACCCCTCCACTTT.

J is TRBJ1-1 and V is TRBV5-6, with D unclear. The V gene lost 1 base and the J gene lost 1 base, with 5 bases spanning the gap. CDR3 length: 13 amino acids. CDR1 is SGHDT, CDR2 YYEEEE, per germline. As DNA, the CDR3 is TGTGCCAGCAGCTTGCGGAGGAACACTGAAGCTTTCTTT. Amino acids: CASSLRRNTEAFF. Looking up the rest from reference TRBV5-6 and TRBJ1-1 gives the full variable domain: DAGVTQSPTHLIKTRGQQVTLRCSPKSGHDTVSWYQQALGQGPQFIFQYYEEEERQRGNFPDRFSGHQFPNYSSELNVNALLLGDSALYLCASSLRRNTEAFFGQGTRLTVV.

The rearrangement uses TRBV10-3 and TRBJ2-7; 14 nucleotides align to TRBD2. Germline V gives CDR1 ENHRY, CDR2 SYGVKD. CDR3 length: 16 amino acids. J lost 3 bases, V lost 3 bases, and 4 bases had no gene match. CDR3 nucleotide sequence: TGTGCCATCAGTGACGGGACTAGCGGGAGAATCTACGAGCAGTACTTC. Translating gives CAISDGTSGRIYEQYF.

The CDR3, as DNA: TGTGCCAGCAGTTACCGGGGTGAAGCTTTCTTT. This encodes CASSYRGEAFF. The rearrangement uses TRBV6-5 and TRBJ1-1; D is uncertain. There are 11 residues in the CDR3. V was pared by 2 bases and J by 7 bases, with 5 bases between. In germline, CDR1 is MNHEY, CDR2 SVGAGI.

In its sample, this clone was seen once. The rearrangement links TRBV18 to TRBJ1-1, with TRBD1 matching 7 bases. The CDR3 length is 16 residues. Germline values: CDR1 KGHSH, CDR2 LQKENI. V dropped 2 bases and J dropped 3; count of bases not matched to a gene: 9. Written as DNA, the CDR3 is TGTGCCAGCTCACCATTGGGGGGCAGGGGGTACACTGAAGCTTTCTTT. Its protein is CASSPLGGRGYTEAFF.